This T cell receptor (beta chain) is from a study of CD8 T cells in Susac syndrome (dated by TCRdb to between 2017 and 2020). Describing the broader study: Whether CD8+ T cell activation and differentiation in Susac syndrome was antigen driven was tested using repertoire sequencing. Study-wide findings and limitations: The study acknowledged that relatively few individuals were included in the TCR sequencing and HLA analysis.

The germline ends are 18 bases apart after V is trimmed by 0 bases and J by 3 bases. The CDR3 starts with the cysteine, ends with the phenylalanine, and has 18 residues. The retained sequence is limited to the CDR3, 54 bases, with the frame set at the first base. For CDR1 and CDR2, the germline V gene lists SGHDN and FVKESK. On this clonotype itself: The clone's antigen remains unknown. Base qualities were left out, and no much larger clone turns up one base away.

High-throughput TCR beta sequencing profiled peripheral blood CD8+ and CD4+ T cells from healthy donors, Susac syndrome patients and multiple sclerosis patients. Treatment-naive patients with stable or active relapsing-remitting disease fulfilling revised McDonald criteria were used as multiple sclerosis controls. Bulk CD8+ and CD4+ T cells were purified magnetically by negative isolation, whereas CD8+ TEMRA cells were enriched by FACS. Blood was collected in EDTA tubes and processed within 24 hours, with PBMCs isolated through density gradient centrifugation. PBMCs intended for TCR sequencing were frozen in liquid nitrogen and were later thawed in a 37 degrees C water bath. Purity of sorted or isolated CD4+, CD8+ and CD8+ TEMRA cells was at least 90%. RNA was extracted with the RNeasy kit and roughly 0.45 to 1 ug was reverse transcribed using random hexamers. TCR beta CDR3 regions were amplified with the immunoSEQ multiplex PCR assay covering 54 Vbeta and 13 Jbeta segments. Bias from PCR amplification was corrected by using a synthetic template baseline for primer optimization and for computational correction. Regarding the original processing steps: Reads were annotated to V, D and J genes per IMGT and analyzed with immunoSEQ Analyzer, keeping only productive sequences. To calculate clonality, Shannon entropy was normalized by log2 of the number of productive unique sequences and then subtracted from one. Public and private clones were assessed among the 100 most prevalent clones of each patient and control. A clone was defined as Susac-specific if it was absent from the healthy and MS cohorts, from roughly 980 published viral clones and from other ImmuneACCESS disease sequences. TCRdb reworked the public reads: Q25 trimming with fastp, MiXCR clone assembly, productive beta chains retained. CDR3 protein sequences are deduplicated, and each keeps its most common genes and DNA. These V and J calls originate from TCRdb's pipeline instead of the authors' own analysis. Across this sample there are roughly 330,000 distinct CDR3 sequences, with under 95% seen only once. The ten top clones hold 0.065% of the sample.

The chain employs TRBV14 and TRBJ2-1; the D gene is perhaps TRBD1 or TRBD2, each of them matching over 6 bases. The receptor comes from a human donor with multiple sclerosis. The sequencing input was CD4+ T cells from PBMCs. The encoded CDR3 is CASSQDLATGACYNEQFF. In nucleotide form, the sequence is TGTGCCAGCAGCCAAGATCTTGCTACGGGGGCCTGCTACAATGAGCAGTTCTTC.